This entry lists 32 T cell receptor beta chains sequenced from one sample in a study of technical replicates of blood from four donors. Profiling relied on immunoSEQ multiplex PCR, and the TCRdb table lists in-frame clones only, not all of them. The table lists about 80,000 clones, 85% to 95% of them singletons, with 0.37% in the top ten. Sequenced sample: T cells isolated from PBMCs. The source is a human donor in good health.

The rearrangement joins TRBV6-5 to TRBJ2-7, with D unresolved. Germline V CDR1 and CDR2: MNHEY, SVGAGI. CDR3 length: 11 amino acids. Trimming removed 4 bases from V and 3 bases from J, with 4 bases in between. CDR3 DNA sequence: TGTGCCAGCAGTTTCAGCTACGAGCAGTACTTC. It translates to CASSFSYEQYF.

Here the CDR3 DNA reads TGTGCCAGCAACTCCGGGACTAGCGGCTCCTCGGAGACCCAGTACTTC. Its protein product is CASNSGTSGSSETQYF. The V and J genes are TRBV27 and TRBJ2-5; 11 positions agree with TRBD2. This CDR3 is built from 16 residues. Unmatched junction bases numbered 12, after V lost 7 bases and J lost 5 bases. The germline V gene has CDR1 MNHEY and CDR2 SMNVEV (reference sequence).

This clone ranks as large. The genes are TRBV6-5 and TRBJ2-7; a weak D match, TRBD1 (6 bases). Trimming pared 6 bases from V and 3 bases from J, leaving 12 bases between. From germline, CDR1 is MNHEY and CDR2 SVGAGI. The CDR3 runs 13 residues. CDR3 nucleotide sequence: TGTGCCAGCAGAGGAGGACAGAACTACGAGCAGTACTTC. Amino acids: CASRGGQNYEQYF.

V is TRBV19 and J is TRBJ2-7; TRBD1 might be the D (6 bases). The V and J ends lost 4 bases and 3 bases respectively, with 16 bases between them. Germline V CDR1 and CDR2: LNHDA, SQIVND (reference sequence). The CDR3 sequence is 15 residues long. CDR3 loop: CASSRPTGGIYEQYF. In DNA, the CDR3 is TGTGCCAGTAGTAGACCGACAGGAGGAATCTACGAGCAGTACTTC.

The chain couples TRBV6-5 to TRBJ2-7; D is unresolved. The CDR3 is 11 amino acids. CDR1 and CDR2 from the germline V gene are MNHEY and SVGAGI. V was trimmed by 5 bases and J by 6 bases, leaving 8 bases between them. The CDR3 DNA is TGTGCCAGCAGTCGAAGAGGCGAGCAGTACTTC. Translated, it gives CASSRRGEQYF.

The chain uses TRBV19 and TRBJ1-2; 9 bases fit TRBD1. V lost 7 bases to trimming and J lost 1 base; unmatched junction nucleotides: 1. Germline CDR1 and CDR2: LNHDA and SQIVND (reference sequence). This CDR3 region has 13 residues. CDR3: CASMGQGNYGYTF. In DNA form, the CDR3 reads TGTGCCAGTATGGGACAGGGTAACTATGGCTACACCTTC.

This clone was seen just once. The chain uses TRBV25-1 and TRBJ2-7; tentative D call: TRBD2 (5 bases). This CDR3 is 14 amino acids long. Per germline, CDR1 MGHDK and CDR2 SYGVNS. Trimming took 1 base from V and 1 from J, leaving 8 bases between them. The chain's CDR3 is CASSELEESYEQYF. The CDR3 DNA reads TGTGCCAGCAGTGAATTGGAGGAATCCTACGAGCAGTACTTC.

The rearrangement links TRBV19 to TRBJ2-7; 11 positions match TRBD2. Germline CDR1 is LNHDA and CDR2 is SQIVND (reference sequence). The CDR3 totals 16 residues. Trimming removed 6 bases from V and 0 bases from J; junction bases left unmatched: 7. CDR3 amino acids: CASRYSGRGDSYEQYF. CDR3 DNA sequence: TGTGCCAGTAGATATAGCGGGAGGGGCGACTCCTACGAGCAGTACTTC.

CDR3 DNA: TGTGCCACCCATAGCGGTCTAGCGGGAGCTAATGAGCAGTTCTTC. Protein product: CATHSGLAGANEQFF. The V call is TRBV6-5, the J call TRBJ2-1; 10 bases line up with TRBD2. J was trimmed by 7 bases and V by 10 bases; bases with no gene match: 13. Germline loops: CDR1 MNHEY, CDR2 SVGAGI. The CDR3 length is 15 residues.

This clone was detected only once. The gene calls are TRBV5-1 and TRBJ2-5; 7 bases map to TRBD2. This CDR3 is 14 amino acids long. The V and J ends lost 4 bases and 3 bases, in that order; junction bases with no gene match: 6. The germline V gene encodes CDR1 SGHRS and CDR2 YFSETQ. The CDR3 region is CASSPRDYEETQYF. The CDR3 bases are TGCGCCAGCAGCCCCCGGGACTATGAAGAGACCCAGTACTTC. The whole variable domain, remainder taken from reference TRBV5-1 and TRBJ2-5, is KAGVTQTPRYLIKTRGQQVTLSCSPISGHRSVSWYQQTPGQGLQFLFEYFSETQRNKGNFPGRFSGRQFSNSRSEMNVSTLELGDSALYLCASSPRDYEETQYFGPGTRLLVL.

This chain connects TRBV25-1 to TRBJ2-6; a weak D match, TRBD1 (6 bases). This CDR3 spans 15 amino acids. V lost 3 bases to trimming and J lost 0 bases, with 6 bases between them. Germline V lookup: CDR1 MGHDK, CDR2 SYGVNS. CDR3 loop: CASSEDSSGANVLTF. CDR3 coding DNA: TGTGCCAGCAGTGAGGACAGCTCTGGGGCCAACGTCCTGACTTTC.

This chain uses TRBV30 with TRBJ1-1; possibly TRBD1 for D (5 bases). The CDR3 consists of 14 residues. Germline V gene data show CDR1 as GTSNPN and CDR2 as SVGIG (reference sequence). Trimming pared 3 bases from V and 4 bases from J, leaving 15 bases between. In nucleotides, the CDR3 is TGTGCCTGGAGCGAAATTCAGGGTACCACTGAAGCTTTCTTT. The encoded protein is CAWSEIQGTTEAFF.

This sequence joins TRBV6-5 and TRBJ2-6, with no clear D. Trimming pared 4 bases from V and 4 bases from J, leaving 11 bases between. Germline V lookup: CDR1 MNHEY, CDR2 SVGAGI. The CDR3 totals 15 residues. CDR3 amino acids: CASSSLAAGANVLTF. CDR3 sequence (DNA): TGTGCCAGCAGTTCCCTCGCGGCCGGGGCCAACGTCCTGACTTTC.

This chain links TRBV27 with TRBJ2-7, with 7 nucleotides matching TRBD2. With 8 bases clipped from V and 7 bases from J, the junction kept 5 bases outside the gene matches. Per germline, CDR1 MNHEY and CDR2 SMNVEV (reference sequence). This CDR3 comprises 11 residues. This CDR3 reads CASLRGREQYF. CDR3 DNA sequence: TGTGCCAGCCTGCGGGGGAGGGAGCAGTACTTC.

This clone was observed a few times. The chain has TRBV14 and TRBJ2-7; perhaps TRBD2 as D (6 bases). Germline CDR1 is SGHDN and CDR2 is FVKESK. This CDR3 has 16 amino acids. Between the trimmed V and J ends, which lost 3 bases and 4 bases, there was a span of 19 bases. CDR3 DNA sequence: TGTGCCAGCAGCCATACACCGGGACTCGGTCGTTACGAGCAGTACTTC. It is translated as CASSHTPGLGRYEQYF.

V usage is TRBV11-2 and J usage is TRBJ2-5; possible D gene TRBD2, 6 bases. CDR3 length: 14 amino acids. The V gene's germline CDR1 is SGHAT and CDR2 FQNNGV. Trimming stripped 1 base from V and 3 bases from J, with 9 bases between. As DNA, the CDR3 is TGTGCCAGCAGCTTAGGGGGGGTGGAAGAGACCCAGTACTTC. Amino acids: CASSLGGVEETQYF. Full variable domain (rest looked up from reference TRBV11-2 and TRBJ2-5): EAGVAQSPRYKIIEKRQSVAFWCNPISGHATLYWYQQILGQGPKLLIQFQNNGVVDDSQLPKDRFSAERLKGVDSTLKIQPAKLEDSAVYLCASSLGGVEETQYFGPGTRLLVL.

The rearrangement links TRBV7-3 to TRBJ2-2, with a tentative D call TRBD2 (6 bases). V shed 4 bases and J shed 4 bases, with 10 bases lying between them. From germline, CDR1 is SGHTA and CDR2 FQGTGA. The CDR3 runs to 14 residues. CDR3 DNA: TGTGCCAGCAGCTGGGGGACTGCCACCGGGGAGCTGTTTTTT. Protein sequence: CASSWGTATGELFF.

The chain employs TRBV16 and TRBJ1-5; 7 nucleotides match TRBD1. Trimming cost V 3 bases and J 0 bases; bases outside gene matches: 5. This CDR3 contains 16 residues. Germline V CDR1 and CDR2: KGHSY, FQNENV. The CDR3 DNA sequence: TGTGCCAGCAGCCAGATAGACAGGGATAGCAATCAGCCCCAGCATTTT. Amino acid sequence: CASSQIDRDSNQPQHF. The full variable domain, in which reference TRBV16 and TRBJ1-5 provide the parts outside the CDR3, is GEEVAQTPKHLVRGEGQKAKLYCAPIKGHSYVFWYQQVLKNEFKFLISFQNENVFDETGMPKERFSAKCLPNSPCSLEIQATKLEDSAVYFCASSQIDRDSNQPQHFGDGTRLSIL.

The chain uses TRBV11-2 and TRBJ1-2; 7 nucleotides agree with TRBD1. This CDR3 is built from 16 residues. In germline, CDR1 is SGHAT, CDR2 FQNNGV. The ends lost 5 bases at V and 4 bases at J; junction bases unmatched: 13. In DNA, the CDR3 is TGTGCCAGCAGCAAGACCAGGGGGGCCAGTTTCTATGGCTACACCTTC. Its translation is CASSKTRGASFYGYTF.

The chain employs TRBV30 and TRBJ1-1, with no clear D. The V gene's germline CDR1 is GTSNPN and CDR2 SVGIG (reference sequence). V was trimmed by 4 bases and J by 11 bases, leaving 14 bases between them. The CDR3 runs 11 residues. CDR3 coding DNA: TGTGCCTGGACATTCGGCCCCGGGGCTTTCTTT. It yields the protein CAWTFGPGAFF.

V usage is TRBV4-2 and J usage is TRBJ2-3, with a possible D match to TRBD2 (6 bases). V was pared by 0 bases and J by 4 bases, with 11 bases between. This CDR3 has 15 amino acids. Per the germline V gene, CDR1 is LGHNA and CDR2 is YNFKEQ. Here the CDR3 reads CASSQDLKRADTQYF. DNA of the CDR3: TGTGCCAGCAGCCAAGATCTGAAGCGGGCAGATACGCAGTATTTT.

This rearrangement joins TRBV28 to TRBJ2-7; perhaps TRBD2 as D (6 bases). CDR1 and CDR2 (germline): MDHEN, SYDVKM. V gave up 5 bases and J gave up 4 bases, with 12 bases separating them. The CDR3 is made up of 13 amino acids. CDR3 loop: CASSPGGQYEQYF. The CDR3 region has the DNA TGTGCCAGCAGTCCCGGAGGGCAGTACGAGCAGTACTTC.

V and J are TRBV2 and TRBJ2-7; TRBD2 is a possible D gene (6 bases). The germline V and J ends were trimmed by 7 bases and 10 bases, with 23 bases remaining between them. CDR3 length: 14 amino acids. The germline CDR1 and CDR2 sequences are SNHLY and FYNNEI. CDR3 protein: CASTQSGTRRGQYF. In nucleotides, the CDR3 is TGTGCCAGCACCCAATCCGGGACTCGTAGGGGCCAGTACTTC.

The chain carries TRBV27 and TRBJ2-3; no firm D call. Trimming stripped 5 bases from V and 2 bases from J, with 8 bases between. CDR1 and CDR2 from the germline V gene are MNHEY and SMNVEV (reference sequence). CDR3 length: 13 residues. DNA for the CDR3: TGTGCCAGCAGTCCCGGTCCCACAGATACGCAGTATTTT. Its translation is CASSPGPTDTQYF.

The CDR3 DNA is TGTGCCAGCAGTTACTTCCTAGCGGGAGGGAATGAGCAGTTCTTC. Protein sequence: CASSYFLAGGNEQFF. This chain links TRBV6-5 with TRBJ2-1; 12 bases agree with TRBD2. Germline values: CDR1 MNHEY, CDR2 SVGAGI. The V segment lost 1 base and the J segment 7 bases; nucleotides outside the gene matches: 2. This CDR3 region has 15 residues.

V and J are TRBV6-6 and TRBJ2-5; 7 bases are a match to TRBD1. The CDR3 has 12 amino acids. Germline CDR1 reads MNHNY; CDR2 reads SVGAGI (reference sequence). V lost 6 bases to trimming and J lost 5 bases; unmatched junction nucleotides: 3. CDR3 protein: CASSQGQETQYF. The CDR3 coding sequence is TGTGCCAGCAGCCAGGGACAGGAGACCCAGTACTTC.

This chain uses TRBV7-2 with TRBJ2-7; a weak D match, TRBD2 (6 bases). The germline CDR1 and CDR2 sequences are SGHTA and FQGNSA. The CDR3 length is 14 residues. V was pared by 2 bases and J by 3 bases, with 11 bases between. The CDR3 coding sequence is TGTGCCAGCAGCTTACCGGGAGCAGTCTACGAGCAGTACTTC. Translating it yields CASSLPGAVYEQYF.

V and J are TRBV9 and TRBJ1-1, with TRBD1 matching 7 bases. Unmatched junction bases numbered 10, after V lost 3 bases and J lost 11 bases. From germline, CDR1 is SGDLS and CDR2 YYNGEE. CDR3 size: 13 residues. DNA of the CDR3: TGTGCCAGCAGCGCGGGACAGATCCATGAGGCTTTCTTT. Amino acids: CASSAGQIHEAFF.

CDR3 loop: CASTPSRGSTEAFF. As DNA, the CDR3 is TGTGCCAGCACGCCGTCTCGGGGGAGCACTGAAGCTTTCTTT. The V call is TRBV7-2, the J call TRBJ1-1; D perhaps matches TRBD1 (5 bases). V lost 7 bases and J lost 4, with 16 bases in between. Germline CDR1 is SGHTA and CDR2 is FQGNSA. CDR3 length: 14 residues. The whole variable domain, remainder taken from reference TRBV7-2 and TRBJ1-1, is GAGVSQSPSNKVTEKGKDVELRCDPISGHTALYWYRQSLGQGLEFLIYFQGNSAPDKSGLPSDRFSAERTGGSVSTLTIQRTQQEDSAVYLCASTPSRGSTEAFFGQGTRLTVV.

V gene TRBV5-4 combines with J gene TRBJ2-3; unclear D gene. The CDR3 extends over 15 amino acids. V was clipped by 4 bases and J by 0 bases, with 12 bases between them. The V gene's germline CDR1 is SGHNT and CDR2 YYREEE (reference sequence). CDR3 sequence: CASSPGIPSTDTQYF. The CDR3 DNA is TGTGCCAGCAGCCCGGGTATTCCTAGCACAGATACGCAGTATTTT.

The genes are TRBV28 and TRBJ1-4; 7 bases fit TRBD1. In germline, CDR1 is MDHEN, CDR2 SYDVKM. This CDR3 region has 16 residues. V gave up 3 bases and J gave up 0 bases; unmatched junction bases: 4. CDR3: CASSFPGGPTNEKLFF. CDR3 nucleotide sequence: TGTGCCAGCAGTTTCCCAGGGGGACCAACTAATGAAAAACTGTTTTTT.

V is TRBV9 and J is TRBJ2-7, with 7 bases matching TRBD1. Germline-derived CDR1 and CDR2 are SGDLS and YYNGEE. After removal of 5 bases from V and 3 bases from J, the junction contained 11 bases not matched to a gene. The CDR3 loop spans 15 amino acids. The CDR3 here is CASRPTGRLGYEQYF. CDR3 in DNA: TGTGCCAGCAGACCGACAGGGCGTCTGGGCTACGAGCAGTACTTC.